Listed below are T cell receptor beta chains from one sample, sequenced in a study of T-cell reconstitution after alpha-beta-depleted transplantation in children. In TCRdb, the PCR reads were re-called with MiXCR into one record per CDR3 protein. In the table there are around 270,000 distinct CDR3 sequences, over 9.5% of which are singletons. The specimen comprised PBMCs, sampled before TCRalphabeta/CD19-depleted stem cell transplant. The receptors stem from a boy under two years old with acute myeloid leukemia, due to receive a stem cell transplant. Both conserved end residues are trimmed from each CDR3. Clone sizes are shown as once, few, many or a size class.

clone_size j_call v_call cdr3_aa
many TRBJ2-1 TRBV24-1 ATSDEGVGLAENNEQF
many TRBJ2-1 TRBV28 ASSVTGTGISNEQF
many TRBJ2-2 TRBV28 ASITRTSGRPNTGELF
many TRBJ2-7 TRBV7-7 ASSPGHPYEQY
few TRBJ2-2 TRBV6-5 ASSYWDAAGELF
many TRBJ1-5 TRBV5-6 ASSFQGEQPQH
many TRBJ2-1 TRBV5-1 ASSSGTSGGVKWEQF
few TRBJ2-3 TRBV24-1 ATSDWRNTQY
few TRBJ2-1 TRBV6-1 ASSEVGDRAYNEQF
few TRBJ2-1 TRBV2 ASITMTSSSYNEQF
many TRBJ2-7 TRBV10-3 AIRPGQPYEQY
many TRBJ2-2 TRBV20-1 SASSGGANTGELF
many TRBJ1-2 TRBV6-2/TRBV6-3 ASSYSMDSSNYGYT
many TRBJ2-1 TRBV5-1 ASRWESEQF
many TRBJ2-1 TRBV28 ASSWGARGAYNEQF
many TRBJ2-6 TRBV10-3 AIAPRDRLYSGANVLT